Below are 20 T cell receptor beta chains sequenced from a single sample in a study of blood T cell repertoires in COVID-19. Sequencing was performed with immunoSEQ multiplex PCR; in TCRdb, only in-frame clones are kept and a portion is missing. The profile shows some 120,000 clones, 70% to 85% of them singletons. The material sequenced was peripheral blood. The receptors originated from a man in his 70s with active or convalescent COVID-19.

The chain couples TRBV7-2 to TRBJ1-1; D unclear. CDR3 size: 13 residues. V was clipped by 6 bases and J by 3 bases, with 11 bases between them. CDR1 SGHTA and CDR2 FQGNSA come from the germline V gene. The CDR3 region is CASRGSPYTEAFF. The CDR3 DNA follows: TGTGCCAGCAGGGGCAGTCCTTACACTGAAGCTTTCTTT.

J is TRBJ2-7 and V is TRBV7-9; 8 positions agree with TRBD1. Germline V gene lookup returns CDR1 SEHNR and CDR2 FQNEAQ (reference sequence). V lost 3 bases to trimming and J lost 4 bases; unmatched junction nucleotides: 5. The length of the CDR3 is 14 residues. CDR3 residues: CASSFGQGPYEQYF. CDR3 nucleotide sequence: TGTGCCAGCAGCTTTGGACAGGGCCCTTACGAGCAGTACTTC.

V gene TRBV11-2 combines with J gene TRBJ2-7; D uncertain. With 3 bases removed from V and 4 bases from J, the gap between germline ends came to 13 bases. The germline gives CDR1 SGHAT, CDR2 FQNNGV. This CDR3 contains 14 residues. The CDR3 sequence: CASSLGVGLYEQYF. The CDR3 nucleotides read TGTGCCAGCAGCTTGGGCGTGGGTTTGTACGAGCAGTACTTC.

The chain uses TRBV7-8 and TRBJ2-6; maybe TRBD2 (5 bases). Germline V gene data show CDR1 as SGHVS and CDR2 as FQNEAQ. The CDR3 is 18 amino acids. The ends were cut back, 4 bases at V and 0 bases at J, with 16 bases in the middle. The CDR3 coding sequence is TGTGCCAGCAGCTCCAGGAGCCTAGCTAACTCTGGGGCCAACGTCCTGACTTTC. Its translation is CASSSRSLANSGANVLTF. Full variable domain (remainder filled in from reference TRBV7-8 and TRBJ2-6): GAGVSQSPRYKVAKRGQDVALRCDPISGHVSLFWYQQALGQGPEFLTYFQNEAQLDKSGLPSDRFFAERPEGSVSTLKIQRTQQEDSAVYLCASSSRSLANSGANVLTFGAGSRLTVL.

This sequence joins TRBV7-3 and TRBJ2-7, with TRBD2 matching 10 bases. J gave up 6 bases and V 8 bases, and 13 bases lay outside the gene matches. Germline-derived CDR1 and CDR2 are SGHTA and FQGTGA. The CDR3 has 15 residues. The CDR3 sequence is CASCASAGGPVEQYF. The CDR3 DNA is TGTGCCAGCTGTGCATCAGCGGGGGGGCCGGTCGAGCAGTACTTC.

The chain carries TRBV5-1 and TRBJ2-2, with 7 bases that match TRBD2. With 4 bases clipped from V and 4 bases from J, the junction kept 7 bases outside the gene matches. The CDR3 consists of 15 residues. Germline V gene sequence: CDR1 SGHRS, CDR2 YFSETQ. In DNA form, the CDR3 reads TGCGCCAGCAGCCAAACTAGCGTGGCCACCGGGGAGCTGTTTTTT. Translation gives CASSQTSVATGELFF.

The rearrangement links TRBV6-2 or TRBV6-3 to TRBJ2-7; D is perhaps TRBD2 (6 bases). CDR1 is MNHEY and CDR2 is SVGEGT in the germline V gene. V was trimmed by 4 bases and J by 3 bases, leaving 16 bases between them. The CDR3 runs 15 residues. The CDR3: CASSSRTGTVYEQYF. CDR3 sequence (DNA): TGTGCCAGCAGTTCCCGGACCGGGACTGTCTACGAGCAGTACTTC.

The CDR3 DNA reads as TGTGCCAGCAGCTTACAGGTGAACACTGAAGCTTTCTTT. The encoded protein is CASSLQVNTEAFF. The chain has TRBV7-8 and TRBJ1-1; no clear D gene. Trimming removed 2 bases from V and 0 bases from J, with 4 bases in between. Germline V CDR1 and CDR2: SGHVS, FQNEAQ. The CDR3 covers 13 residues. Combining the CDR3 with reference TRBV7-8 and TRBJ1-1 gives the whole variable domain GAGVSQSPRYKVAKRGQDVALRCDPISGHVSLFWYQQALGQGPEFLTYFQNEAQLDKSGLPSDRFFAERPEGSVSTLKIQRTQQEDSAVYLCASSLQVNTEAFFGQGTRLTVV.

V and J are TRBV10-3 and TRBJ2-1; 7 nucleotides agree with TRBD1. CDR1 and CDR2 (germline): ENHRY, SYGVKD. V dropped 3 bases and J dropped 10; count of bases not matched to a gene: 6. This CDR3 has 13 amino acids. In nucleotides, the CDR3 is TGTGCCATCAGTGACGGACAGGATGCGGAGCAGTTCTTC. It codes for CAISDGQDAEQFF.

This clone was picked up many times. The chain is built from TRBV6-4 and TRBJ2-3; TRBD2 matches at 11 bases. Unmatched junction bases numbered 3, after V lost 6 bases and J lost 4 bases. The CDR3 has 14 residues. The germline CDR1 and CDR2 sequences are MRHNA and SNTAGT. CDR3 in amino acids: CASSVSGGADTQYF. The DNA for the CDR3 is TGTGCCAGCAGCGTTAGCGGGGGGGCAGATACGCAGTATTTT.

The chain employs TRBV6-2 or TRBV6-3 and TRBJ2-7; no definite D call. V was shortened by 4 bases and J by 3 bases, with 10 bases between the two germline ends. Germline assignment: CDR1 MNHEY and CDR2 SVGEGT. The CDR3 is made up of 13 amino acids. The CDR3 loop is CASSSSAVYEQYF. In DNA, the CDR3 is TGTGCCAGCAGTTCCTCCGCGGTCTACGAGCAGTACTTC.

The chain joins TRBV7-2 to TRBJ2-1; 9 nucleotides line up with TRBD1. The CDR3 has 16 residues. Germline loops: CDR1 SGHTA, CDR2 FQGNSA. The ends lost 2 bases at V and 4 bases at J; junction bases unmatched: 6. This CDR3 reads CASSLNFGQGYNEQFF. CDR3 DNA sequence: TGTGCCAGCAGCTTAAATTTTGGACAGGGGTACAATGAGCAGTTCTTC. Looking up the rest from reference TRBV7-2 and TRBJ2-1 gives the full variable domain: GAGVSQSPSNKVTEKGKDVELRCDPISGHTALYWYRQSLGQGLEFLIYFQGNSAPDKSGLPSDRFSAERTGGSVSTLTIQRTQQEDSAVYLCASSLNFGQGYNEQFFGPGTRLTVL.

V and J are TRBV7-8 and TRBJ2-1, with 10 bases lining up with TRBD2. After removal of 5 bases from V and 2 bases from J, the junction contained 9 bases not matched to a gene. This CDR3 has 17 residues. Germline CDR1 is SGHVS and CDR2 is FQNEAQ. CDR3 region: CASSDSGGARTYNEQFF. The DNA for the CDR3 is TGTGCCAGCAGCGACAGCGGGGGGGCCAGAACCTACAATGAGCAGTTCTTC.

This clone was detected only once. The gene calls are TRBV28 and TRBJ1-2, with D tentatively TRBD1 (6 bases). CDR3 length: 14 amino acids. Trimming left V 3 bases short and J 3 bases short, with 11 bases between. Germline lookup yields CDR1 MDHEN and CDR2 SYDVKM. The CDR3 here is CASSFAGADYGYTF. Here the CDR3 DNA reads TGTGCCAGCAGTTTTGCAGGGGCGGACTATGGCTACACCTTC.

This chain links TRBV10-3 with TRBJ1-2; possible D gene TRBD1, 5 bases. Trimming removed 3 bases from V and 2 bases from J, with 16 bases in between. CDR1 is ENHRY and CDR2 is SYGVKD in the germline V gene. CDR3 length: 16 amino acids. The DNA of the CDR3 is TGTGCCATCAGTGATCCGGGGTCAGGGAGGAACTATGGCTACACCTTC. This encodes CAISDPGSGRNYGYTF.

This chain connects TRBV19 to TRBJ1-4; 9 bases match TRBD1. CDR1 is LNHDA, CDR2 SQIVND, per germline (reference sequence). J lost 8 bases, V lost 5 bases, and 6 bases had no gene match. The CDR3 runs 14 residues. The CDR3 region has the DNA TGTGCCAGTAGTGAGGGACAGGGTCGGGAAAAACTGTTTTTT. It specifies CASSEGQGREKLFF.

The CDR3 protein is CASSLQGAVGYTF. CDR3 DNA sequence: TGTGCCAGCAGCTTGCAGGGGGCAGTTGGCTACACCTTC. The chain is built from TRBV5-4 and TRBJ1-2, with 8 bases lining up with TRBD1. CDR3 length: 13 residues. V dropped 1 base and J dropped 7; count of bases not matched to a gene: 3. CDR1 SGHNT and CDR2 YYREEE come from the germline V gene (reference sequence).

A few counts support this clone. The chain has TRBV29-1 and TRBJ2-1; D tentatively fits TRBD1 or TRBD2 (5 bases each). Trimming removed 7 bases at V and 9 bases at J, with 16 bases between. The CDR3 extends over 12 amino acids. Germline assignment: CDR1 SQVTM and CDR2 ANQGSEA. This chain's CDR3 is CSGGKDSGEQFF. The CDR3 nucleotides are TGCAGCGGGGGCAAGGACTCCGGTGAGCAGTTCTTC.

The CDR3 sequence is CASSLTGDYTEAFF. CDR3 sequence (DNA): TGTGCCAGCAGCTTAACAGGGGATTACACTGAAGCTTTCTTT. This chain connects TRBV7-8 to TRBJ1-1; 7 bases are shared with TRBD1. There are 14 residues in the CDR3. From germline, CDR1 is SGHVS and CDR2 FQNEAQ. After removal of 2 bases from V and 3 bases from J, the junction contained 3 bases not matched to a gene.

V is TRBV25-1 and J is TRBJ1-1; 9 bases are a match to TRBD1. This CDR3 region has 15 residues. Germline CDR1 and CDR2: MGHDK and SYGVNS. V trimming: 4 bases; J trimming: 4 bases; junction bases outside the gene matches: 7. Here the CDR3 DNA reads TGTGCCAGCAGTGTTAGGGGACAGGGCGTCACTGAAGCTTTCTTT. Its protein is CASSVRGQGVTEAFF.